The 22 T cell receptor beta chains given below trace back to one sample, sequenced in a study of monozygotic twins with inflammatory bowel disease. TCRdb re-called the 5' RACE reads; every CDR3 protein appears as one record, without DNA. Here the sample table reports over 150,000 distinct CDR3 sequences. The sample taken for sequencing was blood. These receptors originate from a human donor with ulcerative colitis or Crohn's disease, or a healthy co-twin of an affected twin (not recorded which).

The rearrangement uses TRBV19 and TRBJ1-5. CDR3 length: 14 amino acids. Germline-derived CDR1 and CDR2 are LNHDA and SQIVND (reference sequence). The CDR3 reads CASSRGSGNQPQHF.

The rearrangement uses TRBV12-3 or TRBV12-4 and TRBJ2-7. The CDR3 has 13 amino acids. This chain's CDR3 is CASSLMGFNEQYF.

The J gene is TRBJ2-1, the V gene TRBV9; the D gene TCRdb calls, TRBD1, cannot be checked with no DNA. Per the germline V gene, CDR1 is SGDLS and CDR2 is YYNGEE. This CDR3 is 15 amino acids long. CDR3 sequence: CASSVGDMPYNEQFF.

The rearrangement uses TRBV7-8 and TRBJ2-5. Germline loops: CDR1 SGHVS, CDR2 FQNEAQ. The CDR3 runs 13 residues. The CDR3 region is CASSLADQETQYF.

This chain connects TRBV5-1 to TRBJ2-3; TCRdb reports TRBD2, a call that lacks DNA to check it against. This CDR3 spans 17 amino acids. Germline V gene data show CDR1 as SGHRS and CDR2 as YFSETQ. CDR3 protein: CASSPRGWAGTTDTQYF.

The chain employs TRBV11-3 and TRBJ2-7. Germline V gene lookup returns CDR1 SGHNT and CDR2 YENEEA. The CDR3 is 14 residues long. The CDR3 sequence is CASSLGGATYEQYF.

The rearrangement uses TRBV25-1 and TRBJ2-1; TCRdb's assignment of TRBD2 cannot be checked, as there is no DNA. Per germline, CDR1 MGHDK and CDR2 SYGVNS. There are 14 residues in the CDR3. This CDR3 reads CASRFSGRASEQFF.

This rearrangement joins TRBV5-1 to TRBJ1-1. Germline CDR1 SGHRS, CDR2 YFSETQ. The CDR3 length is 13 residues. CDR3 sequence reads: CASSLAQNTEAFF. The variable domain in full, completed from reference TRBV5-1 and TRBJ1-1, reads KAGVTQTPRYLIKTRGQQVTLSCSPISGHRSVSWYQQTPGQGLQFLFEYFSETQRNKGNFPGRFSGRQFSNSRSEMNVSTLELGDSALYLCASSLAQNTEAFFGQGTRLTVV.

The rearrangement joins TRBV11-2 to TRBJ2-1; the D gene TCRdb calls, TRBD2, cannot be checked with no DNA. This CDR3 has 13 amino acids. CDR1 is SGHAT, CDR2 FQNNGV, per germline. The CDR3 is CASSWTSGNEQFF.

The CDR3 protein is CASSLPTSGSSGANVLTF. The gene calls are TRBV5-4 and TRBJ2-6; TCRdb designates TRBD2, a call that cannot be tested without DNA. The length of the CDR3 is 18 residues. Germline V gene data show CDR1 as SGHNT and CDR2 as YYREEE (reference sequence).

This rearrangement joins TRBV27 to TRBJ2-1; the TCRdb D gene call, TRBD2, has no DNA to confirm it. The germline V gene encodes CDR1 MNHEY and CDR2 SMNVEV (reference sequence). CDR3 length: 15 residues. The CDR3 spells CASTMDYLAYNEQFF.

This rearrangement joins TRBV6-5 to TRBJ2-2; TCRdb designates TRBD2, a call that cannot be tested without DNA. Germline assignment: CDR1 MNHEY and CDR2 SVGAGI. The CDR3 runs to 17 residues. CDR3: CASSYRTSGVGPGELFF.

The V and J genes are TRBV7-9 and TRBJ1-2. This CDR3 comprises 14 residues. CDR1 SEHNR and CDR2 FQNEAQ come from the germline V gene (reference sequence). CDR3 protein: CASSLIAGPLGYTF.

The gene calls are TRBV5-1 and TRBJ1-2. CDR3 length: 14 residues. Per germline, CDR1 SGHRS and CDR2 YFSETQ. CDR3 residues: CASSQAQGHYGYTF.

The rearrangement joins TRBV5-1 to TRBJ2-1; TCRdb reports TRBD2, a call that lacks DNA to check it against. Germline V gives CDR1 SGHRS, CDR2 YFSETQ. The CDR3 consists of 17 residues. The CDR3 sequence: CASSFSVSGSSYNEQFF.

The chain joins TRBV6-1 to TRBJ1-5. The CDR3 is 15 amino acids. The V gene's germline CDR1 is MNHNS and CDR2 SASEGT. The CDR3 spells CASSESVNSNQPQHF.

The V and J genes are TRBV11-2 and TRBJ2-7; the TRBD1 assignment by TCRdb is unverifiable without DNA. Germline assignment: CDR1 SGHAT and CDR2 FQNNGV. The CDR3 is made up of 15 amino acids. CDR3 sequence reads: CASSLDPVTGGGQYF.

The CDR3 is CSASATSGPTREQFF. This chain uses TRBV20-1 with TRBJ2-1; absent DNA, TCRdb's TRBD2 call cannot be checked. The CDR3 is 15 amino acids. Germline CDR1 is DFQATT and CDR2 is SNEGSKA (reference sequence).

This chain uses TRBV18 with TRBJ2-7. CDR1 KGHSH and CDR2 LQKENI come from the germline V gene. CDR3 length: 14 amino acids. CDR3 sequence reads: CASSPPSSSYEQYF.

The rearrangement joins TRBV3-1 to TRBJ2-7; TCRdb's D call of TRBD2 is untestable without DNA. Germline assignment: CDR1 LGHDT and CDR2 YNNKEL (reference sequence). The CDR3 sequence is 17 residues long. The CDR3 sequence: CASSQRRLDGPGDEQYF.

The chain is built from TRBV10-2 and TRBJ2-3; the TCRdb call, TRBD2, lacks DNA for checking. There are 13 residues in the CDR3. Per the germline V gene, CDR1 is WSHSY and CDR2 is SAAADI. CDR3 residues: CASSDRGDDTQYF.

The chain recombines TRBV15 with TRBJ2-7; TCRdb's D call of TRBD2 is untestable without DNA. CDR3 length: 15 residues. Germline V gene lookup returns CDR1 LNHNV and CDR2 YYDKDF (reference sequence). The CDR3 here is CATSRVGLLSYEQYF.